Presented here are 11 T cell receptor beta chains from one specimen sequenced in a study of regulatory and conventional T cells in RAG deficiency. Genomic DNA came from blood conventional CD4+ T cells gated CD25-low CD127-high. Clones were sequenced by immunoSEQ multiplex PCR, and TCRdb holds only the in-frame ones, with some missing. Of approximately 35,000 clones in the sample, 76% were seen once. These data are also associated with another study on regulatory T cells. That report adds: Amplification used 52 TRBV primers and 13 TRBJ primers.

Sequencing was carried out using CD4+ effector T cells sorted from blood. Source of these receptors: a human donor in good health.

CDR3 in DNA: TGTGCCAGCAGCTTACGGGGGAACACTGAAGCTTTCTTT. Translation: CASSLRGNTEAFF. The chain couples TRBV7-3 to TRBJ1-1; D is unresolved. V shed 2 bases and J shed 1 base, with 5 bases lying between them. This CDR3 has 13 amino acids. CDR1 and CDR2 from the germline V gene are SGHTA and FQGTGA.

The CDR3 DNA is TGTGCCAGCAGCCCGAGGACAGGTGCGGAGACCCAGTACTTC. This gives the protein CASSPRTGAETQYF. The rearrangement uses TRBV7-9 and TRBJ2-5; 7 nucleotides agree with TRBD1. CDR3 size: 14 residues. Germline trimming cut 5 bases from V and 5 bases from J; bases unmatched to any gene: 8. From germline, CDR1 is SEHNR and CDR2 FQNEAQ (reference sequence).

The chain combines TRBV5-1 with TRBJ1-6; no clear D. V was clipped by 3 bases and J by 8 bases, with 12 bases between them. Germline assignment: CDR1 SGHRS and CDR2 YFSETQ. The CDR3 is 14 amino acids. DNA for the CDR3: TGCGCCAGCAGCTGGGGTGCGCTGGATTCACCCCTCCACTTT. This sequence encodes CASSWGALDSPLHF.

This chain uses TRBV9 with TRBJ2-7; 7 bases match TRBD1. The ends lost 4 bases at V and 2 bases at J; junction bases unmatched: 9. The length of the CDR3 is 15 residues. Germline lookup yields CDR1 SGDLS and CDR2 YYNGEE. The CDR3 reads CASSPQPGQTYEQYF. The CDR3 nucleotides are TGTGCCAGCAGCCCACAACCGGGACAGACCTACGAGCAGTACTTC. Filled out from reference TRBV9 and TRBJ2-7, the complete variable domain reads DSGVTQTPKHLITATGQRVTLRCSPRSGDLSVYWYQQSLDQGLQFLIQYYNGEERAKGNILERFSAQQFPDLHSELNLSSLELGDSALYFCASSPQPGQTYEQYFGPGTRLTVT.

This chain joins TRBV6-1 and TRBJ1-2, with 9 bases lining up with TRBD1. V lost 6 bases to trimming and J lost 8 bases; unmatched junction nucleotides: 10. The CDR3 is 14 residues long. The germline V gene has CDR1 MNHNS and CDR2 SASEGT. CDR3 in DNA: TGTGCCAGCAGGACTTCCACAGGGGGCGGAGGCTACACCTTC. This sequence encodes CASRTSTGGGGYTF.

The J gene is TRBJ1-1, the V gene TRBV6-1; D remains unclear. The CDR3 has 12 residues. Germline-derived CDR1 and CDR2 are MNHNS and SASEGT. V was cut by 4 bases and J by 11 bases, with 14 bases left in between. The CDR3 DNA is TGTGCCAGCAGTGTCTCGGGAAGTTGGGCTTTCTTT. As protein: CASSVSGSWAFF.

This sequence joins TRBV9 and TRBJ1-6; D uncertain. V lost 3 bases to trimming and J lost 7 bases, with 14 bases between them. The length of the CDR3 is 15 residues. The germline V gene encodes CDR1 SGDLS and CDR2 YYNGEE. The DNA for the CDR3 is TGTGCCAGCAGCGGACACGAACCCAGAAATTCACCCCTCCACTTT. The encoded protein is CASSGHEPRNSPLHF.

The chain couples TRBV5-1 to TRBJ2-5, with 8 bases aligning to TRBD2. The CDR3 sequence is 14 residues long. Germline V gives CDR1 SGHRS, CDR2 YFSETQ. V shed 1 base, J shed 5 bases, and the junction held 4 bases outside the gene matches. CDR3 protein: CASSLIGGEETQYF. DNA for the CDR3: TGCGCCAGCAGCTTGATCGGGGGGGAGGAGACCCAGTACTTC.

This chain links TRBV18 with TRBJ1-2, with 7 bases lining up with TRBD1. Looked up from germline, CDR1 is KGHSH and CDR2 is LQKENI. The CDR3 runs 14 residues. Trimming at V came to 2 bases and at J to 11 bases, leaving 11 bases not matched to a gene. The CDR3 nucleotides read TGTGCCAGCTCACCAAGTCGACAGGGCTCTCGGTACACCTTC. Translating gives CASSPSRQGSRYTF.

The V gene is TRBV7-2, the J gene TRBJ1-6; tentatively, D is TRBD1 (5 bases). CDR3 size: 14 residues. Trimming pared 5 bases from V and 6 bases from J, leaving 11 bases between. Per germline, CDR1 SGHTA and CDR2 FQGNSA. CDR3 in DNA: TGTGCCAGCAGCCCCCAGCAGGGTAATTCACCCCTCCACTTT. Residues: CASSPQQGNSPLHF.

There are a few counts of this clone. The V call is TRBV5-6, the J call TRBJ1-3, with a possible D match to TRBD1 (6 bases). Germline assignment: CDR1 SGHDT and CDR2 YYEEEE. The CDR3 is made up of 17 amino acids. With 4 bases removed from V and 0 bases from J, the gap between germline ends came to 17 bases. The CDR3, as DNA: TGTGCCAGCAGCGTCGAGGACAGACCTAGCTCTGGAAACACCATATATTTT. Translating it yields CASSVEDRPSSGNTIYF.